This TCR beta chain was recorded in a study of cytomegalovirus exposure and HLA in healthy donors. Primers: 60 Vbeta forward and 13 Jbeta reverse. Data came from immunoSEQ multiplex PCR; TCRdb stores just in-frame clones and leaves some out. The sample lists some 160,000 clones, around three quarters occurring once. Findings and limits, study-wide: Rarity held for most TCR sequences, but there were some public TCRs that occurred in many donors. The study put roughly 160 TCR beta chains on its list as cytomegalovirus-associated.

Notes on this clone: Its target is not known.

Germline V gives CDR1 SEHNR, CDR2 FQNEAQ (reference sequence). This CDR3 comprises 15 residues. Trimming took 0 bases from V and 2 from J, leaving 10 bases between them. V and J are TRBV7-9 and TRBJ1-2; D may be TRBD1 (5 bases). The sequenced material came from PBMCs. The clonotype originates from a woman in her thirties or forties in good health and CMV-seronegative. The CDR3: CASSLARGDNYGYTF. In DNA form, the CDR3 reads TGTGCCAGCAGCTTAGCCCGGGGGGACAACTATGGCTACACCTTC.